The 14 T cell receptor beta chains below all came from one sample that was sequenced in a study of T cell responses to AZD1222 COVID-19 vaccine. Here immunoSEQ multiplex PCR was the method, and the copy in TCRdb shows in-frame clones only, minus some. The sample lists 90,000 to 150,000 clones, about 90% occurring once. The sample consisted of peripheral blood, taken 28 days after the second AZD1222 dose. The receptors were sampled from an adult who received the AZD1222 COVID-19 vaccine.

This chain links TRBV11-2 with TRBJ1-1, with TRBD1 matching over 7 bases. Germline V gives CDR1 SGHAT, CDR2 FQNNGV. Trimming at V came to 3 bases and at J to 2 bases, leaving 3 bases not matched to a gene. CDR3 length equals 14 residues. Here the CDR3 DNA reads TGTGCCAGCAGCTTGGGACAGTACAACACTGAAGCTTTCTTT. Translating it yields CASSLGQYNTEAFF. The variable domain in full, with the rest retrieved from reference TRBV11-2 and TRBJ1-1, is EAGVAQSPRYKIIEKRQSVAFWCNPISGHATLYWYQQILGQGPKLLIQFQNNGVVDDSQLPKDRFSAERLKGVDSTLKIQPAKLEDSAVYLCASSLGQYNTEAFFGQGTRLTVV.

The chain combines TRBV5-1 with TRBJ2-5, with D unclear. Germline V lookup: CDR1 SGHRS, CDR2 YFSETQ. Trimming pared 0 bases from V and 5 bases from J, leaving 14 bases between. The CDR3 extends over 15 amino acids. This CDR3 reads CASSLVLAGMETQYF. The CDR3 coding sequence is TGCGCCAGCAGCTTGGTTTTGGCAGGAATGGAGACCCAGTACTTC.

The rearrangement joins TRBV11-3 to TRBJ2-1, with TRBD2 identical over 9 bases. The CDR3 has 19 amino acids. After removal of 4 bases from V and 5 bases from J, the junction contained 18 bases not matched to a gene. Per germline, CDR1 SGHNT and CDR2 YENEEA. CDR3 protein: CASSSRTANSGSRDNEQFF. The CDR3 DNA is TGTGCCAGCAGCTCACGGACTGCCAATAGCGGGAGTCGGGACAATGAGCAGTTCTTC.

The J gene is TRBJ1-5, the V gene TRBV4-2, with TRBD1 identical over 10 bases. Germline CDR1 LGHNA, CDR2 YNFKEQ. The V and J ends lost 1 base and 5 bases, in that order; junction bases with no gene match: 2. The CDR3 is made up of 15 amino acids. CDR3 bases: TGTGCCAGCAGCCAAGGACAGGGGGCGGATCAGCCCCAGCATTTT. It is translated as CASSQGQGADQPQHF.

CDR3 residues: CASSVCRPNTEAFF. The CDR3 DNA follows: TGTGCCAGCAGCGTTTGTAGGCCGAACACTGAAGCTTTCTTT. The J gene is TRBJ1-1, the V gene TRBV9; the D is unclear. This CDR3 is 14 amino acids long. V was cut by 2 bases and J by 1 base, with 9 bases left in between. Germline V gives CDR1 SGDLS, CDR2 YYNGEE.

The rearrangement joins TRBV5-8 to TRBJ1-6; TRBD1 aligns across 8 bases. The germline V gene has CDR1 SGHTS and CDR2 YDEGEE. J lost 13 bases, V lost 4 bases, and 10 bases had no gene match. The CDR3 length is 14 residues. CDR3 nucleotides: TGTGCCAGCAGCCCGAGGGCAGGGGGCGGGCCCCTCCACTTT. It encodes CASSPRAGGGPLHF.

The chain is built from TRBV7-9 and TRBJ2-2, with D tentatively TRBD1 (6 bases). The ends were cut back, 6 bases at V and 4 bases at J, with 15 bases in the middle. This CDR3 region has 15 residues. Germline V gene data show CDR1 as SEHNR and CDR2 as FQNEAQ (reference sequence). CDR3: CASRIQGWGTGELFF. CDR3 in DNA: TGTGCCAGCAGAATACAGGGATGGGGCACCGGGGAGCTGTTTTTT.

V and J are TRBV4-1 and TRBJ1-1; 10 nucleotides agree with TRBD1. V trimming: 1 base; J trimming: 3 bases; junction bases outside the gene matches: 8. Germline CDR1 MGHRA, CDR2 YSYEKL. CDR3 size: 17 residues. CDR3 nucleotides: TGCGCCAGCAGCCAAGTGGGACAGGGGAAGAAGTACACTGAAGCTTTCTTT. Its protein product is CASSQVGQGKKYTEAFF.

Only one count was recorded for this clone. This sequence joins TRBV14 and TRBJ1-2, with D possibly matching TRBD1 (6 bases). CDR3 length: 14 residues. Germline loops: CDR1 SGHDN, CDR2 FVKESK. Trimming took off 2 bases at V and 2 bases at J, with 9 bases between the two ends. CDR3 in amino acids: CASSQQRGNYGYTF. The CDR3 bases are TGTGCCAGCAGCCAACAAAGGGGGAACTATGGCTACACCTTC.

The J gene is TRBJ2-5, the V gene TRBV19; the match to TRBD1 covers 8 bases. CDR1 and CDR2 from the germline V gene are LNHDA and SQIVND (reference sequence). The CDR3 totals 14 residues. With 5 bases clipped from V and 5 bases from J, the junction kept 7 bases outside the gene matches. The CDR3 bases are TGTGCCAGTAGTGTTGGACAGGGCTATGAGACCCAGTACTTC. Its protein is CASSVGQGYETQYF.

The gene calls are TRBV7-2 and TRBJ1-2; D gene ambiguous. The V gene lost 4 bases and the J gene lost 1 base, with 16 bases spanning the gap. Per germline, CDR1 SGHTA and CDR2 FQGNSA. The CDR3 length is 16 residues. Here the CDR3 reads CASSSQPTTINYGYTF. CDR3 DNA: TGTGCCAGCAGCTCCCAGCCGACGACTATTAACTATGGCTACACCTTC.

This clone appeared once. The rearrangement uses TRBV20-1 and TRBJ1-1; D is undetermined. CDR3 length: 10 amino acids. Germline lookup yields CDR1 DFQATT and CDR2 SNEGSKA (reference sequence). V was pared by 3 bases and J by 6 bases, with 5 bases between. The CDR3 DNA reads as TGCAGTGCTAGCGTCCCTGAAGCTTTCTTT. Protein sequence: CSASVPEAFF.

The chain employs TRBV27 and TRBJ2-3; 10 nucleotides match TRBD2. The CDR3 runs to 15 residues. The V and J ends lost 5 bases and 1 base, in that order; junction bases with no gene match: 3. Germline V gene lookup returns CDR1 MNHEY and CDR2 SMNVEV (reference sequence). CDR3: CASSTTSGGTDTQYF. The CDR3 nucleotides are TGTGCCAGCAGTACAACTAGCGGGGGCACAGATACGCAGTATTTT.

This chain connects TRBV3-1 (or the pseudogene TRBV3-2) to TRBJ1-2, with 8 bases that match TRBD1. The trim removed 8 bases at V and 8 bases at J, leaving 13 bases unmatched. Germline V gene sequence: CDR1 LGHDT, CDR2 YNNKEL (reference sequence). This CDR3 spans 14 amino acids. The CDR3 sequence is CASAPSGGGRGYTF. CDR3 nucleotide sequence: TGTGCCAGCGCACCTTCAGGGGGCGGCAGGGGCTACACCTTC.